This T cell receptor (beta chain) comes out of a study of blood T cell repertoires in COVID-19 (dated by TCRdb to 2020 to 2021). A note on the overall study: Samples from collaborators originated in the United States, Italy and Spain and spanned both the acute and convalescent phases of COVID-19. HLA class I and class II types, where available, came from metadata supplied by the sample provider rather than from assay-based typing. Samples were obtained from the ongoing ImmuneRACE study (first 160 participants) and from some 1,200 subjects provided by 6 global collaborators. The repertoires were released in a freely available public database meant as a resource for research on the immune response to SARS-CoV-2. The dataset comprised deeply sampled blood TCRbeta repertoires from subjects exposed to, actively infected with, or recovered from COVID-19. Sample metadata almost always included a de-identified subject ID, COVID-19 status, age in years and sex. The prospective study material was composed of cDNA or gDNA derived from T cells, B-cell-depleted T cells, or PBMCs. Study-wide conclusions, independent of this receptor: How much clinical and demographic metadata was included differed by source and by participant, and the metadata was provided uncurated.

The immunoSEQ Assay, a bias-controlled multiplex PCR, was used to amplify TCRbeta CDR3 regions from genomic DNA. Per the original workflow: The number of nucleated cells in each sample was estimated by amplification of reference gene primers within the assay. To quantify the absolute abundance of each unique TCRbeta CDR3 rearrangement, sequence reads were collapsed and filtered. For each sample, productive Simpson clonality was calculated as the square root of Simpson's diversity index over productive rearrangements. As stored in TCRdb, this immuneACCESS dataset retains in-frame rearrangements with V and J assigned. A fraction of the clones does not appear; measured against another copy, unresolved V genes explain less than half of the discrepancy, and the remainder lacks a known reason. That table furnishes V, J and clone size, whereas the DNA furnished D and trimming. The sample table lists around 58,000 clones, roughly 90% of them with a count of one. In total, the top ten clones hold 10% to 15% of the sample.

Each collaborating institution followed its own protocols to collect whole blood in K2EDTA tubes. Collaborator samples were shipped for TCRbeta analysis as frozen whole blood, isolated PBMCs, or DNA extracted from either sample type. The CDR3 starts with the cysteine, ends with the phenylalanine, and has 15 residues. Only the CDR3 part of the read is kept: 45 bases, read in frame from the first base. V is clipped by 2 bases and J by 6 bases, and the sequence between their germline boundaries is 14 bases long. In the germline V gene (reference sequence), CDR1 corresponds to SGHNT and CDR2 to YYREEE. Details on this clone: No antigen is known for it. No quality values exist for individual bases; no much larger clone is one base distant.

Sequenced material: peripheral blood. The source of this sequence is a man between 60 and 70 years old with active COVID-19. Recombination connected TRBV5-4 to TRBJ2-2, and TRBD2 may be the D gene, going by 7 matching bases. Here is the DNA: TGTGCCAGCAGCTTAAGGGGGGGCCTCTCCGGGGAGCTGTTTTTT. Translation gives CASSLRGGLSGELFF.